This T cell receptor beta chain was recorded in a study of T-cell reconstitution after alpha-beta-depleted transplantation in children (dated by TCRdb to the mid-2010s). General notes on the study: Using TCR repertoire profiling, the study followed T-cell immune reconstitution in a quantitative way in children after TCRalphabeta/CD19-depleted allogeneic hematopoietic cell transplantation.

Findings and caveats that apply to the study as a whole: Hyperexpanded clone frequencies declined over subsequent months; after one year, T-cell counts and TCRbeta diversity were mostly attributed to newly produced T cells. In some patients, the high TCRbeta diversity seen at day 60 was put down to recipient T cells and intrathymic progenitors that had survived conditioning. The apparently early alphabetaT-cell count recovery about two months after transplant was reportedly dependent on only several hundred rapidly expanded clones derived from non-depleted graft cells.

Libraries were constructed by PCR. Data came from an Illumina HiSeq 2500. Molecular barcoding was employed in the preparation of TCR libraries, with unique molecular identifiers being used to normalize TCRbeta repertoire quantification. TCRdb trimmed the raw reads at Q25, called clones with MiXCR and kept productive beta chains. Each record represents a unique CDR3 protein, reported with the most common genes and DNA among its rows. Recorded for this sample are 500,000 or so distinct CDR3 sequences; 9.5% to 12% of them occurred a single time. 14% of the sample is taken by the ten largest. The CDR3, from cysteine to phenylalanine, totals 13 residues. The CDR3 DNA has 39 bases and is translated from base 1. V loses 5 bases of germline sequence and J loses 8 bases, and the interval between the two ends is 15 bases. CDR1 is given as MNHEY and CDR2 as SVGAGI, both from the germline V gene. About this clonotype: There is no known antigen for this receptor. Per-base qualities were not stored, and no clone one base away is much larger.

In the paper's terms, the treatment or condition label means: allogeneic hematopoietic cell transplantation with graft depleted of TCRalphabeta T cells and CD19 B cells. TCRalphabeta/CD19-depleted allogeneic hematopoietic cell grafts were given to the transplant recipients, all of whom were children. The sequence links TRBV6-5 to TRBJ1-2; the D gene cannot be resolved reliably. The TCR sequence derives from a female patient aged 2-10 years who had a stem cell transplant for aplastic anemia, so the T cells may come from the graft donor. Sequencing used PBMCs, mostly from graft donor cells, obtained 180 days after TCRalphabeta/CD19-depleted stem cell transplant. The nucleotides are TGTGCCAGCAGTCCTACTCCCGGGTACGGCTACACCTTC. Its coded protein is CASSPTPGYGYTF.